The sequence of this T cell receptor beta chain was determined in a study of blood T cell repertoires in COVID-19 (dated by TCRdb to about 2020). Notes on the research overall: The collaborator samples originated in the United States, Italy and Spain and spanned the acute and convalescent phases of COVID-19. The prospective study material was composed of cDNA or gDNA derived from T cells, B-cell-depleted T cells, or PBMCs. The dataset comprised deeply sampled blood TCRbeta repertoires from subjects exposed to, actively infected with, or recovered from COVID-19. The repertoires were released in a freely available public database intended as a resource for research on the immune response to SARS-CoV-2. The samples were drawn from two sources: the first 160 participants of the ongoing ImmuneRACE study, and 950 to 1,500 subjects contributed by 6 global collaborators. A de-identified subject ID, COVID-19 status, age in years and sex were almost always included in the sample metadata. Where available, HLA class I and class II types were taken from metadata supplied by the sample provider and were not determined by assay-based typing. The study at large found these results: Clinical and demographic metadata were provided uncurated, with the amount varying by source and participant.

The immunoSEQ Assay, a bias-controlled multiplex PCR, was used to amplify TCRbeta CDR3 regions from genomic DNA. Under the source paper's analysis protocol: The number of nucleated cells in each sample was estimated from the amplification of reference gene primers within the assay. To quantify the absolute abundance of each unique TCRbeta CDR3 rearrangement, sequence reads were collapsed and filtered. For each sample, productive Simpson clonality was calculated as the square root of Simpson's diversity index over productive rearrangements. This is the immuneACCESS table as TCRdb keeps it, with only in-frame sequences that have V and J called. A part of the clones is gone; compared with another copy, unresolved V genes explain less than half, and the rest is unexplained. V, J and clone size are taken as reported in that table, and D and trimming were inferred from the DNA itself. The table for this sample lists under 300,000 clones; 70% to 90% of them were counted only once. In total, the top ten clones hold about 4.9% of the sample.

Concerning this clone itself: The clone's antigen remains unknown. No much larger clone is present one base from it, and per-base qualities are unavailable.

A second Seattle source provided samples from volunteer blood donors who had recovered from COVID-19. The collaborating institutions used their own protocols to collect whole blood in K2EDTA tubes. For TCRbeta analysis, collaborators shipped samples in one of three forms: frozen whole blood, isolated PBMCs, or DNA extracted from either of those sample types. The germline V and J ends show losses of 1 base and 1 base respectively, and no gene match explains 8 bases of the junction. Looking up the germline V gene yields CDR1 MRHNA and CDR2 SNTAGT. The CDR3 measures 18 amino acids from cysteine to phenylalanine. CDR3 DNA is the only sequence kept; it has 54 bases, read in frame from the first base.

Sequencing input: peripheral blood. This clonotype was sampled from a man between 60 and 70 years old who had recovered from COVID-19. Recombination connected TRBV6-4 to TRBJ2-5; 11 bases in between match TRBD2. The bases are TGTGCCAGCAGTGACTTTGGGACTAGCGGAATACCCCAAGAGACCCAGTACTTC. The encoded protein is CASSDFGTSGIPQETQYF.